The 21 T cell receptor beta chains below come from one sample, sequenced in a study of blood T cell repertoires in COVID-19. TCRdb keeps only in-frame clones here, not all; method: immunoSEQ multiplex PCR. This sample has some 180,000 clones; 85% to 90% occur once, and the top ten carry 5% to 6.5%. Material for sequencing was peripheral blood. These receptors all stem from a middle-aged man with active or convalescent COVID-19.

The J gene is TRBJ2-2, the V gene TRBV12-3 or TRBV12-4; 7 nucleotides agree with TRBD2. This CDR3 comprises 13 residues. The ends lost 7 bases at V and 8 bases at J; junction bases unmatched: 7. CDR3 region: CASTLGGVGELFF. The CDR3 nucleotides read TGTGCCAGCACCTTGGGGGGGGTAGGGGAGCTGTTTTTT.

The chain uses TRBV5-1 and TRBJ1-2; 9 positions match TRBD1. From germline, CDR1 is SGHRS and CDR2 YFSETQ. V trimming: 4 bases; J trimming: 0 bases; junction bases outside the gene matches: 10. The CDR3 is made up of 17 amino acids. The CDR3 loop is CASSRSPGQGTNYGYTF. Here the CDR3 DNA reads TGCGCCAGCAGCCGCTCTCCTGGACAGGGGACTAACTATGGCTACACCTTC.

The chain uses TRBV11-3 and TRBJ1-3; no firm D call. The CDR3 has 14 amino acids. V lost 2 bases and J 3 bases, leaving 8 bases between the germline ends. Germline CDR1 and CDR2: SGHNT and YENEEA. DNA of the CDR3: TGTGCCAGCAGCTTATCGGGATTTGGAAACACCATATATTTT. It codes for CASSLSGFGNTIYF.

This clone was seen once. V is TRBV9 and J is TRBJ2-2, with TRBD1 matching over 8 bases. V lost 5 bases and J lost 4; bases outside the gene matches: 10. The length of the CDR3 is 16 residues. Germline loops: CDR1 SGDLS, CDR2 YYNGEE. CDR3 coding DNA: TGTGCCAGCAGTTCTTCAACCGACAGGGGCACCGGGGAGCTGTTTTTT. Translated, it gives CASSSSTDRGTGELFF.

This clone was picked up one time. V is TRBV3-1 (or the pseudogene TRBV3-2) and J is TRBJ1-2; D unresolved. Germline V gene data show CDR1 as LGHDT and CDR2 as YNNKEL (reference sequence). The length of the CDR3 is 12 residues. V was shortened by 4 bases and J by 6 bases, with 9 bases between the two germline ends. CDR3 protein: CASSLRDHGYTF. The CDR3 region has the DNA TGTGCCAGCAGCCTAAGAGATCATGGCTACACCTTC.

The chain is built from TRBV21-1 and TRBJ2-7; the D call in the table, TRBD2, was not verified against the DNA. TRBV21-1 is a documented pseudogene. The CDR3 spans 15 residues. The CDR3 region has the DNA TGTGCCAGCAGCAAAGGGCGGGAGGGCCCCTACGAGCAGTACTTC. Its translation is CASSKGREGPYEQYF.

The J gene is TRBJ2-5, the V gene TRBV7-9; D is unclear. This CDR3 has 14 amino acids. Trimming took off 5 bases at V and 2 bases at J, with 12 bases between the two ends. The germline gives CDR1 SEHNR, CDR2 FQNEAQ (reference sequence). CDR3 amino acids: CASSKSQNQETQYF. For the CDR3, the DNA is TGTGCCAGCAGCAAGTCCCAGAATCAAGAGACCCAGTACTTC.

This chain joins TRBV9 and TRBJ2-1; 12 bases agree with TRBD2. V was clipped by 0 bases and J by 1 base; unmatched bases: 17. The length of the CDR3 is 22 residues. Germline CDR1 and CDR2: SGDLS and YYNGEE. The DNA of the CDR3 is TGTGCCAGCAGCGTAGTTGCTAGCGGGGGGGCCAATCAACCGGGGTCCTACAATGAGCAGTTCTTC. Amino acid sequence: CASSVVASGGANQPGSYNEQFF.

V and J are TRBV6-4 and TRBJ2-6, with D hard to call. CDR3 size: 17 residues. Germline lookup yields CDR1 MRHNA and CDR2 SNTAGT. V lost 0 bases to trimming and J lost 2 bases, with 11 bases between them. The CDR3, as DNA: TGTGCCAGCAGTGACTCGCCGGGTCCCACTGGGGCCAACGTCCTGACTTTC. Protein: CASSDSPGPTGANVLTF.

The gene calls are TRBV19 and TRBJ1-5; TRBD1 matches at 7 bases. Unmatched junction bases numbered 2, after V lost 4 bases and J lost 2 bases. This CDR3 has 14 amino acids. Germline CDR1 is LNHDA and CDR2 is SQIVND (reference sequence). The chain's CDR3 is CASSTGGRNQPQHF. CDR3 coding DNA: TGTGCCAGTAGTACAGGGGGGCGCAATCAGCCCCAGCATTTT. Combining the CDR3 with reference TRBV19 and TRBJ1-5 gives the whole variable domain DGGITQSPKYLFRKEGQNVTLSCEQNLNHDAMYWYRQDPGQGLRLIYYSQIVNDFQKGDIAEGYSVSREKKESFPLTVTSAQKNPTAFYLCASSTGGRNQPQHFGDGTRLSIL.

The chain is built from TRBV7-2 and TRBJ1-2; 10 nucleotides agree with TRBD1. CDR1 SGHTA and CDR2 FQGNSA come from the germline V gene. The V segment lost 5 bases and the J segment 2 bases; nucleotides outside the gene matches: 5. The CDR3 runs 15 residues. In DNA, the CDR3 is TGTGCCAGCAGCCAAGGACAGGGGGGGAACTATGGCTACACCTTC. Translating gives CASSQGQGGNYGYTF. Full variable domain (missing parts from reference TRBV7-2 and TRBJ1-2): GAGVSQSPSNKVTEKGKDVELRCDPISGHTALYWYRQSLGQGLEFLIYFQGNSAPDKSGLPSDRFSAERTGGSVSTLTIQRTQQEDSAVYLCASSQGQGGNYGYTFGSGTRLTVV.

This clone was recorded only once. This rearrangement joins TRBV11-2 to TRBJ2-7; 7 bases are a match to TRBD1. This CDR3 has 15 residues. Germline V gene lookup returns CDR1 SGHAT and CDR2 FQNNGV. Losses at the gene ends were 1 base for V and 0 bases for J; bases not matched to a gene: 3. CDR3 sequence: CASSLGDSRSYEQYF. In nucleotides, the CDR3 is TGTGCCAGCAGCTTAGGGGACAGCCGCTCCTACGAGCAGTACTTC.

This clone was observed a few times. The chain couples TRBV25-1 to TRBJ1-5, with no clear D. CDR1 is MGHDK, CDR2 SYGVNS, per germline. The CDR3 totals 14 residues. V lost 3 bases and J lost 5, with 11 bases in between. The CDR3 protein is CASSDHSLHQPQHF. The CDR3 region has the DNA TGTGCCAGCAGTGACCACAGTCTCCATCAGCCCCAGCATTTT. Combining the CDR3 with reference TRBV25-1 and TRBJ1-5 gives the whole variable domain EADIYQTPRYLVIGTGKKITLECSQTMGHDKMYWYQQDPGMELHLIHYSYGVNSTEKGDLSSESTVSRIRTEHFPLTLESARPSHTSQYLCASSDHSLHQPQHFGDGTRLSIL.

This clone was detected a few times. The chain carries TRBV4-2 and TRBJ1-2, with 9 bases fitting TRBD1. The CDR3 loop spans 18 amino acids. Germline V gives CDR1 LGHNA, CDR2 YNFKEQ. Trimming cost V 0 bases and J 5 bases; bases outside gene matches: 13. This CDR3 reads CASSQDGGSGQGRYGYTF. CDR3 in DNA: TGTGCCAGCAGCCAAGATGGGGGATCCGGACAGGGGAGATATGGCTACACCTTC.

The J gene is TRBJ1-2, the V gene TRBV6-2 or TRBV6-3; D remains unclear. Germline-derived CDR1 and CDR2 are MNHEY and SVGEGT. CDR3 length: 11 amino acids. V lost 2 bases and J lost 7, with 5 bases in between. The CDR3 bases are TGTGCCAGCAGTTACACCGGTGGCTACACCTTC. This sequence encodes CASSYTGGYTF.

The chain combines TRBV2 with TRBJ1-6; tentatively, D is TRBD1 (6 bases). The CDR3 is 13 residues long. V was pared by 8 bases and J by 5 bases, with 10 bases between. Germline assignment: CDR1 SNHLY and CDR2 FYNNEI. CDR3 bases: TGTGCCAGCTCCGGGGGGCATAATTCACCCCTCCACTTT. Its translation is CASSGGHNSPLHF. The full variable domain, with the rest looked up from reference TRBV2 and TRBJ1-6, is EPEVTQTPSHQVTQMGQEVILRCVPISNHLYFYWYRQILGQKVEFLVSFYNNEISEKSEIFDDQFSVERPDGSNFTLKIRSTKLEDSAMYFCASSGGHNSPLHFGNGTRLTVT.

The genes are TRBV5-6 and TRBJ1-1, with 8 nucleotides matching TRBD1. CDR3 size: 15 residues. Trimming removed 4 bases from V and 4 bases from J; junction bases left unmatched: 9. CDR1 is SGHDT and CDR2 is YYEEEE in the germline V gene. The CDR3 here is CASSVGQGLGTEAFF. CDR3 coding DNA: TGTGCCAGCAGCGTTGGACAGGGATTGGGCACTGAAGCTTTCTTT.

The CDR3 DNA is TGTGCCAGCAGTTTAGGGGGACTAGCTGCAGATACGCAGTATTTT. This encodes CASSLGGLAADTQYF. V gene TRBV27 combines with J gene TRBJ2-3; the match to TRBD2 covers 9 bases. Germline loops: CDR1 MNHEY, CDR2 SMNVEV (reference sequence). The CDR3 spans 15 residues. V gave up 2 bases and J gave up 4 bases; unmatched junction bases: 4.

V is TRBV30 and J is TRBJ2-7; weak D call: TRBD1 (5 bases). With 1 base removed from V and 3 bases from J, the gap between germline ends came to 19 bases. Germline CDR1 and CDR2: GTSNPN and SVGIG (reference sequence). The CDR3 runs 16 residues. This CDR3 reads CAWSGGRFRNYYEQYF. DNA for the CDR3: TGTGCCTGGAGTGGGGGCCGGTTCAGGAATTACTACGAGCAGTACTTC.

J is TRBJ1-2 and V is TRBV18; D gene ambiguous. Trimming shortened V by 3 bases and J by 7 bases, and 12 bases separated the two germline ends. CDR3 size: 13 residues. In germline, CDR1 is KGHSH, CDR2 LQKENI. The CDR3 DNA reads TGTGCCAGCTCACCCCAGAATGGAGGTGGCTACACCTTC. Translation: CASSPQNGGGYTF.

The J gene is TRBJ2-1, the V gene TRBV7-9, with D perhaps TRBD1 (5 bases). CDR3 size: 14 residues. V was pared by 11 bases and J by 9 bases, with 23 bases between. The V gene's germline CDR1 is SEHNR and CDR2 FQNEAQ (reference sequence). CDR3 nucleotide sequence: TGTGCCGGGATCCCAATAGGGGTAGTAGGTGAGCAGTTCTTC. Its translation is CAGIPIGVVGEQFF.